This is a list of T cell receptor beta chains from one sample in a study of blood T cell repertoires in COVID-19. Profiled with immunoSEQ multiplex PCR; TCRdb holds only in-frame clones, not every one. The profile shows about 240,000 clones, approximately 83% of them singletons. The sample comprised PBMCs or T cells enriched from blood (not recorded which). All receptors come from a woman aged 40 to 50 with acute COVID-19. Each CDR3 is given with its conserved first and last residue. Fields, in order: clone size, D gene, V gene, J gene, CDR3 DNA, CDR3 protein. The D gene is left open where the match is weak. Expanded clones get a size class; other rows say once, few or many, or leave the size out.

NA	NA	TRBV30	TRBJ1-1	TGTGCCTGGAGAATAGCCGGGTTAGCTTTCTTT	CAWRIAGLAFF
NA	NA	TRBV19	TRBJ1-3	TGTGCCAGTAACCGGGGTACTGGAAACACCATATATTTT	CASNRGTGNTIYF
NA	TRBD1	TRBV5-1	TRBJ2-7	TGCGCCAGCAGCTTGGTGGGGGCAGGGGGCGACGAGCAGTACTTC	CASSLVGAGGDEQYF
NA	TRBD1	TRBV2	TRBJ1-1	TGTGCCACTGAGGGCAGGGGGCTAGGCTCTGAAGCTTTCTTT	CATEGRGLGSEAFF
few	NA	TRBV29-1	TRBJ1-4	TGCAGCGTTGAAGATTCAGGGCAAGGGGAAAAACTGTTTTTT	CSVEDSGQGEKLFF
NA	TRBD2	TRBV6-1	TRBJ2-1	TGTGCCAGCAGTGAGGGGGAGGGCCTCTTACAGTTCTTC	CASSEGEGLLQFF
NA	TRBD1	TRBV29-1	TRBJ2-3	TGCAGCGTGCTAGGGACAGGGACAGATACGCAGTATTTT	CSVLGTGTDTQYF
NA	NA	TRBV2	TRBJ2-3	TGTGCCAGCAACTATCAAGATACGCAGTATTTT	CASNYQDTQYF
NA	NA	TRBV5-5	TRBJ2-2	TGTGCCAGCAGCCTACCGGTGAACACCGGGGAGCTGTTTTTT	CASSLPVNTGELFF
NA	TRBD2	TRBV6-1	TRBJ2-1	TGTGCCAGCAGTGAAGCCGCGGGAGTTCAAGTGGGGCAGTTCTTC	CASSEAAGVQVGQFF
NA	TRBD2	TRBV6-1	TRBJ2-1	TGTGCCAGCAGTGAAAATGCGGGAGTGGGATACAATGAGCAGTTCTTC	CASSENAGVGYNEQFF
NA	TRBD2	TRBV11-3	TRBJ2-3	TGTGCCAGCAGCTTCTTGGTCGGGGCGACTAGCGCAGATACGCAGTATTTT	CASSFLVGATSADTQYF